Each of the 21 T cell receptor beta chains below was sequenced from the same sample in a study of shared clonotypes between healthy human individuals. CD45RO-negative, CCR7-positively selected cells formed the naive CD8 fraction, excluding terminally differentiated effector memory CD45RA+ cells. The protocol was immunoSEQ multiplex PCR, while the TCRdb copy is restricted to in-frame clones and leaves out a portion. The data show around 1,900,000 clones, 93% seen once. Material: naive CD8+ T cells from PBMCs. These receptors originate from a man aged 18-30 years in good health. Some clones in this sample may be carry-over from other donors' samples.

The chain is built from TRBV5-5 and TRBJ2-7; D is unclear. Germline V gene sequence: CDR1 SGHKS, CDR2 YYEKEE (reference sequence). CDR3 length: 13 amino acids. V was clipped by 1 base and J by 3 bases, with 8 bases between them. Written as DNA, the CDR3 is TGTGCCAGCAGCTTGACTCGGGTCTACGAGCAGTACTTC. It encodes CASSLTRVYEQYF.

The chain employs TRBV5-5 and TRBJ2-5; TRBD2 agrees at 12 bases. The V gene's germline CDR1 is SGHKS and CDR2 YYEKEE (reference sequence). The CDR3 spans 13 residues. The junction had 8 bases not matched to a gene; V was cut back by 4 bases and J by 13 bases. This chain's CDR3 is CASSPGLAGPGYF. CDR3 bases: TGTGCCAGCAGCCCCGGACTAGCGGGGCCAGGGTACTTC. Full variable domain (remainder filled in from reference TRBV5-5 and TRBJ2-5): DAGVTQSPTHLIKTRGQQVTLRCSPISGHKSVSWYQQVLGQGPQFIFQYYEKEERGRGNFPDRFSARQFPNYSSELNVNALLLGDSALYLCASSPGLAGPGYFGPGTRLLVL.

There are a few counts of this clone. The chain has TRBV19 and TRBJ1-3, with D possibly being TRBD1 (6 bases). V lost 6 bases and J lost 1, with 13 bases in between. Germline-derived CDR1 and CDR2 are LNHDA and SQIVND (reference sequence). This CDR3 has 15 amino acids. The CDR3: CASSLNQGSGNTIYF. The CDR3 DNA sequence: TGTGCCAGTAGCCTAAACCAGGGGTCTGGAAACACCATATATTTT.

As DNA, the CDR3 is TGTGCCACTAAACTCGGGGCTGCGATATACGAGCAGTACTTC. Its protein product is CATKLGAAIYEQYF. The chain links TRBV28 to TRBJ2-7; D possibly matches TRBD1 or TRBD2 (5 bases each). V was clipped by 10 bases and J by 4 bases, with 20 bases between them. The CDR3 sequence is 14 residues long. The germline gives CDR1 MDHEN, CDR2 SYDVKM.

V and J are TRBV9 and TRBJ2-1; possibly TRBD2 for D (5 bases). Germline-derived CDR1 and CDR2 are SGDLS and YYNGEE. The CDR3 loop spans 15 amino acids. Trimming stripped 3 bases from V and 4 bases from J, with 14 bases between. The CDR3: CASSAGVFPYNEQFF. CDR3 DNA sequence: TGTGCCAGCAGCGCCGGGGTATTTCCTTACAATGAGCAGTTCTTC.

This clone is a singleton in its sample. The CDR3 here is CASSEALGGWTNTGELFF. The DNA of the CDR3 is TGTGCCAGCAGTGAAGCGCTTGGGGGGTGGACGAACACCGGGGAGCTGTTTTTT. The chain uses TRBV2 and TRBJ2-2, with D perhaps matching TRBD2 (6 bases). Per germline, CDR1 SNHLY and CDR2 FYNNEI. V lost 0 bases to trimming and J lost 0 bases, with 14 bases between them. The CDR3 sequence is 18 residues long.

The chain uses TRBV27 and TRBJ1-2; D remains ambiguous. Germline CDR1 MNHEY, CDR2 SMNVEV (reference sequence). The CDR3 is made up of 14 amino acids. Trimming removed 0 bases from V and 5 bases from J, with 10 bases in between. The CDR3 reads CASSLSGLGYGYTF. As DNA, the CDR3 is TGTGCCAGCAGTTTATCAGGGTTGGGGTATGGCTACACCTTC.

The chain couples TRBV11-2 to TRBJ2-3; D may be TRBD2 (6 bases). V lost 5 bases to trimming and J lost 6 bases, with 12 bases between them. Germline assignment: CDR1 SGHAT and CDR2 FQNNGV. CDR3 size: 13 residues. The CDR3 sequence: CASSLMEGDTQYF. The CDR3 DNA reads as TGTGCCAGCAGCCTAATGGAGGGGGATACGCAGTATTTT.

The genes are TRBV29-1 and TRBJ2-7; 8 nucleotides line up with TRBD1. The ends lost 3 bases at V and 2 bases at J; junction bases unmatched: 6. This CDR3 is 14 amino acids long. The V gene's germline CDR1 is SQVTM and CDR2 ANQGSEA. The CDR3 DNA follows: TGCAGCGTTGATGGGGGGACAGGCCCCTACGAGCAGTACTTC. This translates into CSVDGGTGPYEQYF.

This chain joins TRBV4-1 and TRBJ2-1, with 11 positions matching TRBD2. The CDR3 totals 14 residues. V lost 5 bases to trimming and J lost 7 bases; unmatched junction nucleotides: 4. Germline CDR1 is MGHRA and CDR2 is YSYEKL. Here the CDR3 reads CASSYSGRANEQFF. As DNA, the CDR3 is TGCGCCAGCAGCTATAGCGGGAGGGCGAATGAGCAGTTCTTC.

V gene TRBV30 combines with J gene TRBJ2-6; D is uncertain. This CDR3 is built from 17 residues. Trimming stripped 3 bases from V and 0 bases from J, with 15 bases between. In germline, CDR1 is GTSNPN, CDR2 SVGIG (reference sequence). CDR3 sequence reads: CAWRSGQHDSGANVLTF. The CDR3 region has the DNA TGTGCCTGGAGATCTGGGCAGCATGACTCTGGGGCCAACGTCCTGACTTTC.

This clone has a single count. The chain employs TRBV27 and TRBJ2-1, with 9 bases fitting TRBD2. V shed 6 bases, J shed 5 bases, and the junction held 17 bases outside the gene matches. The length of the CDR3 is 18 residues. Germline V gene lookup returns CDR1 MNHEY and CDR2 SMNVEV (reference sequence). CDR3 amino acids: CASSSPLAGRLRHNEQFF. For the CDR3, the DNA is TGTGCCAGCAGCTCTCCTCTAGCGGGAAGACTTCGGCACAATGAGCAGTTCTTC.

The chain recombines TRBV27 with TRBJ1-5; 9 bases fit TRBD1. Per the germline V gene, CDR1 is MNHEY and CDR2 is SMNVEV (reference sequence). The CDR3 extends over 15 amino acids. V shed 5 bases and J 4 bases; nucleotides not matched to a gene: 6. Here the CDR3 reads CASSLHRGLNQPQHF. CDR3 in DNA: TGTGCCAGCAGTCTTCACAGGGGGCTGAATCAGCCCCAGCATTTT.

CDR3 sequence: CASSPSGTSDSETQYF. In nucleotides, the CDR3 is TGTGCCAGCAGCCCCAGCGGGACTAGCGATTCGGAGACCCAGTACTTC. The chain recombines TRBV14 with TRBJ2-5; TRBD2 agrees at 10 bases. The ends lost 4 bases at V and 5 bases at J; junction bases unmatched: 10. Germline V lookup: CDR1 SGHDN, CDR2 FVKESK. This CDR3 is built from 16 residues.

The chain employs TRBV11-2 and TRBJ2-3; no firm D call. Trimming left V 7 bases short and J 1 base short, with 18 bases between. The CDR3 length is 16 residues. Germline lookup yields CDR1 SGHAT and CDR2 FQNNGV. The CDR3 bases are TGTGCCAGCACCCCAGCCCCCCTGGAAGGCACAGATACGCAGTATTTT. Translation: CASTPAPLEGTDTQYF.

The CDR3 loop is CATSTTEAPYEQYF. The CDR3 DNA follows: TGTGCCACCAGCACAACAGAGGCCCCCTACGAGCAGTACTTC. The chain has TRBV15 and TRBJ2-7; no firm D call. V lost 4 bases, J lost 2 bases, and 12 bases lay in between. CDR1 is LNHNV, CDR2 YYDKDF, per germline (reference sequence). CDR3 size: 14 residues. Full variable domain (rest looked up from reference TRBV15 and TRBJ2-7): DAMVIQNPRYQVTQFGKPVTLSCSQTLNHNVMYWYQQKSSQAPKLLFHYYDKDFNNEADTPDNFQSRRPNTSFCFLDIRSPGLGDTAMYLCATSTTEAPYEQYFGPGTRLTVT.

Worth noting for this clone: In the same sample, other DNA sequences code for this CDR3. The chain has TRBV19 and TRBJ1-1; D may be TRBD1 (5 bases). Trimming took off 6 bases at V and 0 bases at J, with 8 bases between the two ends. Germline values: CDR1 LNHDA, CDR2 SQIVND (reference sequence). The CDR3 length is 13 residues. CDR3 DNA: TGTGCCAGTAGCTTGGGGCTGAACACTGAAGCTTTCTTT. Its translation is CASSLGLNTEAFF.

The chain has TRBV28 and TRBJ2-7; D unresolved. The CDR3 covers 13 residues. CDR1 MDHEN and CDR2 SYDVKM come from the germline V gene. Trimming left V 6 bases short and J 0 bases short, with 9 bases between. In DNA form, the CDR3 reads TGTGCCAGCAGACTCTCGGACTCCTACGAGCAGTACTTC. It translates to CASRLSDSYEQYF.

The CDR3 DNA follows: TGTGCCAGCAGCCATCGACTAGCGGGCCGATACAATGAGCAGTTCTTC. Its translation is CASSHRLAGRYNEQFF. This chain links TRBV5-6 with TRBJ2-1, with 10 bases that match TRBD2. CDR1 and CDR2 (germline): SGHDT, YYEEEE. The CDR3 has 16 residues. The V and J ends lost 4 bases and 4 bases, in that order; junction bases with no gene match: 8. Supplemented by reference TRBV5-6 and TRBJ2-1, the full variable domain reads DAGVTQSPTHLIKTRGQQVTLRCSPKSGHDTVSWYQQALGQGPQFIFQYYEEEERQRGNFPDRFSGHQFPNYSSELNVNALLLGDSALYLCASSHRLAGRYNEQFFGPGTRLTVL.

The chain carries TRBV7-3 and TRBJ2-2, with TRBD1 matching 10 bases. Per the germline V gene, CDR1 is SGHTA and CDR2 is FQGTGA. There are 16 residues in the CDR3. J was trimmed by 5 bases and V by 1 base; bases with no gene match: 4. The CDR3 sequence is CASSLRPGQGTGELFF. The CDR3, as DNA: TGTGCCAGCAGCTTAAGGCCGGGACAGGGGACCGGGGAGCTGTTTTTT.

The V and J genes are TRBV7-9 and TRBJ2-1; 11 bases match TRBD2. V lost 5 bases to trimming and J lost 6 bases; unmatched junction nucleotides: 6. The CDR3 contains 15 residues. In germline, CDR1 is SEHNR, CDR2 FQNEAQ (reference sequence). The CDR3 nucleotides are TGTGCCAGCAGCCCCACGGGACTAGCGGCCAATGAGCAGTTCTTC. Translating gives CASSPTGLAANEQFF.